The present T cell receptor (beta chain) was sequenced within a study of blood T cell repertoires in COVID-19. Background on the study: Whether acute or convalescent, the COVID-19 samples came from the United States, Italy and Spain. T cells, B-cell-depleted T cells, or PBMCs supplied cDNA or gDNA.

Clones were read by immunoSEQ multiplex PCR, and TCRdb kept only the in-frame ones, dropping some. Here the sample spans over 200,000 clones, 84% being singletons. The CDR3 has 17 amino acids. CDR1 and CDR2 (germline): LNHDA, SQIVND (reference sequence). J gave up 7 bases and V 5 bases, and 15 bases lay outside the gene matches. The sequence was collected from a woman older than 75 with active or convalescent COVID-19. The sequencing input was peripheral blood. The rearrangement joins TRBV19 to TRBJ2-3; 10 nucleotides agree with TRBD1. DNA for the CDR3: TGTGCCAGTAGTCCTCCGGGACAGGGGACCCGGCGATATACGCAGTATTTT. As protein: CASSPPGQGTRRYTQYF.